This TCR beta chain comes out of a study of T cell changes during pregnancy in multiple sclerosis. Profiling relied on immunoSEQ multiplex PCR, and the TCRdb table lists in-frame clones only, not all of them. In the table there are roughly 110,000 clones, roughly 90% of which are singletons. V lost 2 bases, J lost 6 bases, and 16 bases lay in between. Germline loops: CDR1 MNHEY, CDR2 SMNVEV (reference sequence). This CDR3 has 16 residues. The TCR sequence derives from a female donor with multiple sclerosis, enrolled in a pregnancy study. The material was peripheral blood, obtained after pregnancy. This chain connects TRBV27 to TRBJ2-2, with TRBD2 as a possible D gene (6 bases). Here the CDR3 DNA reads TGTGCCAGCAGTTTAGCGGGGATGATCCGACCCGGGGAGCTGTTTTTT. Protein product: CASSLAGMIRPGELFF.